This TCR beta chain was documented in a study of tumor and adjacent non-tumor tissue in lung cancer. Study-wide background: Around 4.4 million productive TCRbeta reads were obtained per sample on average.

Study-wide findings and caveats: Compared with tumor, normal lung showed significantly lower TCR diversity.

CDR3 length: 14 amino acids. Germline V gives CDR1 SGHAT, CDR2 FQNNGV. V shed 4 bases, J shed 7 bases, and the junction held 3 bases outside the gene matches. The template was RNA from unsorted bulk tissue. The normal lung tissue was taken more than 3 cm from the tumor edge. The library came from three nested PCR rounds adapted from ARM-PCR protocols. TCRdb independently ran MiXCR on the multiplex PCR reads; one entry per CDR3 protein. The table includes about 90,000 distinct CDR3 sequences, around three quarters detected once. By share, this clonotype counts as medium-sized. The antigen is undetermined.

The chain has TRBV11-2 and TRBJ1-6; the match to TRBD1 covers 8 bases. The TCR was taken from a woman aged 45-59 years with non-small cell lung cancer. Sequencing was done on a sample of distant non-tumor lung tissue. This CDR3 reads CASSSQGGNSPLHF. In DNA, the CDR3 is TGTGCCAGCAGCTCACAGGGGGGAAATTCACCCCTCCACTTT.